These 12 T cell receptor beta chains originate from one sample sequenced in a study of cytomegalovirus exposure and HLA in healthy donors. Primers for the PCR totalled 60 Vbeta and 13 Jbeta. Libraries were prepared by immunoSEQ multiplex PCR; TCRdb keeps only in-frame clonotypes and omits some of them. This sample has 150,000 to 160,000 clones; more than 75% occur once, and the top ten carry approximately 2.5%. The sequencing sample was made of PBMCs. Receptors were obtained from a woman aged 18-29 years in good health and CMV-seronegative.

This chain uses TRBV5-1 with TRBJ2-7, with D possibly matching TRBD1 (6 bases). Germline CDR1 and CDR2: SGHRS and YFSETQ. The CDR3 consists of 14 residues. Trimming took off 2 bases at V and 1 base at J, with 10 bases between the two ends. The CDR3 DNA follows: TGCGCCAGCAGCTTTGACGGGACATCCTACGAGCAGTACTTC. Encoded protein: CASSFDGTSYEQYF.

Regarding this clone: Other DNA sequences in this specimen translate into the identical CDR3. The chain is built from TRBV9 and TRBJ2-3; D uncertain. The CDR3 loop spans 13 amino acids. Germline V gene lookup returns CDR1 SGDLS and CDR2 YYNGEE. The V end was cut by 2 bases, the J end by 3 bases, with 7 bases between. The CDR3 spells CASSVGGTDTQYF. CDR3 bases: TGTGCCAGCAGCGTTGGCGGAACAGATACGCAGTATTTT.

This chain links TRBV6-6 with TRBJ1-4; D is uncertain. The CDR3 is made up of 12 amino acids. V dropped 2 bases and J dropped 8 bases, with 6 bases sitting between them. Germline CDR1 reads MNHNY; CDR2 reads SVGAGI (reference sequence). CDR3 in DNA: TGTGCCAGCAGTTACGGCCCGGAAAAACTGTTTTTT. Translating gives CASSYGPEKLFF.

This chain links TRBV5-1 with TRBJ1-5, with D tentatively TRBD1 (5 bases). The germline V and J ends were trimmed by 4 bases and 2 bases, with 13 bases remaining between them. Germline CDR1 reads SGHRS; CDR2 reads YFSETQ. CDR3 length: 15 amino acids. The CDR3: CASSPDGGGNQPQHF. The DNA of the CDR3 is TGCGCCAGCAGCCCGGACGGGGGGGGCAATCAGCCCCAGCATTTT.

The chain couples TRBV19 to TRBJ1-1; no definite D call. The germline gives CDR1 LNHDA, CDR2 SQIVND (reference sequence). The CDR3 consists of 14 residues. V lost 3 bases and J lost 7, with 15 bases in between. The CDR3 nucleotides read TGTGCCAGTAGTATGCTTGGGTCGGGGAGTGAAGCTTTCTTT. Protein product: CASSMLGSGSEAFF.

This CDR3 is CASSLVGSYEQYF. Written as DNA, the CDR3 is TGTGCCAGCAGTTTGGTCGGCTCCTACGAGCAGTACTTC. The chain joins TRBV27 to TRBJ2-7; no reliable D call. This CDR3 region has 13 residues. In germline, CDR1 is MNHEY, CDR2 SMNVEV (reference sequence). V was pared by 3 bases and J by 0 bases, with 6 bases between.

The V and J genes are TRBV5-8 and TRBJ1-4; no definite D call. The CDR3 has 15 residues. Germline V lookup: CDR1 SGHTS, CDR2 YDEGEE. Trimming removed 0 bases at V and 8 bases at J, with 14 bases between. DNA for the CDR3: TGTGCCAGCAGCTTGGCCGCGCAGAAGACAGAAAAACTGTTTTTT. Translated: CASSLAAQKTEKLFF.

The chain couples TRBV6-4 to TRBJ2-5; TRBD2 is a possible D gene (6 bases). The J call may be mistaken, given a closer DNA end match to TRBJ2-7. From germline, CDR1 is MRHNA and CDR2 SNTAGT. The CDR3 is 17 residues long. CDR3 region: CASSDSDRVAATYEQYF. CDR3 in DNA: TGTGCCAGCAGTGACTCGGATAGGGTAGCGGCAACCTACGAGCAGTACTTC.

The J gene is TRBJ2-3, the V gene TRBV7-3; 11 nucleotides match TRBD2. CDR3 length: 15 residues. Germline V gene data show CDR1 as SGHTA and CDR2 as FQGTGA. V lost 5 bases to trimming and J lost 5 bases; unmatched junction nucleotides: 6. CDR3: CASSNSGRGEDTQYF. DNA for the CDR3: TGTGCCAGCAGCAATAGCGGGAGGGGGGAAGATACGCAGTATTTT.

The rearrangement joins TRBV4-3 to TRBJ2-7; 9 positions agree with TRBD2. CDR1 is LGHNA, CDR2 YSLEER, per germline. The trim removed 1 base at V and 6 bases at J, leaving 4 bases unmatched. The CDR3 contains 14 residues. CDR3 nucleotide sequence: TGCGCCAGCAGCCAAGGGCTAGCGGGGCGCGAGCAGTACTTC. Its translation: CASSQGLAGREQYF.

The chain couples TRBV18 to TRBJ1-2, with D hard to call. The V and J ends lost 5 bases and 8 bases respectively, with 12 bases between them. The CDR3 runs 12 residues. CDR1 KGHSH and CDR2 LQKENI come from the germline V gene. CDR3 nucleotides: TGTGCCAGCTCAACGGTTGGAGGAGGCTACACCTTC. It is translated as CASSTVGGGYTF.

V gene TRBV29-1 combines with J gene TRBJ2-7; 9 bases match TRBD1. Germline CDR1 and CDR2: SQVTM and ANQGSEA. Germline trimming cut 0 bases from V and 3 bases from J; bases unmatched to any gene: 3. The CDR3 spans 14 residues. The CDR3 DNA sequence: TGCAGCGTTGAAGACACGGGACAGGGCTACGAGCAGTACTTC. This codes for CSVEDTGQGYEQYF.